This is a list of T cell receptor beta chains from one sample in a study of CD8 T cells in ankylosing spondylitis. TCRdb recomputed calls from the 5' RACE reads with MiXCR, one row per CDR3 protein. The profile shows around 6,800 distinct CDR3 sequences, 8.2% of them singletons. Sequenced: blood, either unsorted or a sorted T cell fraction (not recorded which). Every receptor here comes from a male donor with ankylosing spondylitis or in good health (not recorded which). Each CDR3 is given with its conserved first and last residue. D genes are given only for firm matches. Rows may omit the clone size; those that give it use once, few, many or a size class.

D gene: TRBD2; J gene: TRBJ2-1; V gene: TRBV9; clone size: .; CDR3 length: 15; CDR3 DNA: TGTGCCAGCAGCGATGGGACTAGCAACTACAATGAGCAGTTCTTC; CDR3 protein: CASSDGTSNYNEQFF
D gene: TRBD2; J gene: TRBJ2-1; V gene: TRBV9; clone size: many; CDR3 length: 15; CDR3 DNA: TGTGCCAGCAGCGACGGGGGGGGGAGCTACAATGAGCAGTTCTTC; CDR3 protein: CASSDGGGSYNEQFF
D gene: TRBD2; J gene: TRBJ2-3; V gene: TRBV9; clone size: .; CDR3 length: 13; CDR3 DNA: TGTGCCAGCAGCCTCCGGGGGGCAGATACGCAGTATTTT; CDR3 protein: CASSLRGADTQYF
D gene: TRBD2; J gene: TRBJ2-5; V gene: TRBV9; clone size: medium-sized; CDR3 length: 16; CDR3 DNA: TGTGCCAGCAGTACTAATCTTCGGGGGGGCCGGGAGACCCAGTACTTC; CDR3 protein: CASSTNLRGGRETQYF
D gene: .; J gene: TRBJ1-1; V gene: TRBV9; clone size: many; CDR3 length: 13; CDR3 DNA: TGTGCCAGCAGCCCGACAGGGAACACTGAAGCTTTCTTT; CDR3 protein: CASSPTGNTEAFF
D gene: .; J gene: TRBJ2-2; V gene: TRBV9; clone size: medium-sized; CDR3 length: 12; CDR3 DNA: TGTGCCAGCGGGATATCCGCCGGGGAGCTGTTTTTT; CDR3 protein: CASGISAGELFF
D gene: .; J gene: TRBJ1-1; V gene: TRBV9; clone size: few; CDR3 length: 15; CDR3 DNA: TGTGCCAGCAGCGTGAAGGCCGACGGGGACACTGAAGCTTTCTTT; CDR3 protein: CASSVKADGDTEAFF
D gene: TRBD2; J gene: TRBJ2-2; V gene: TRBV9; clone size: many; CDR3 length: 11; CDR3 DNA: TGTGCCACAGGGAGGGCCGGGGAGCTGTTTTTT; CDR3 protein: CATGRAGELFF
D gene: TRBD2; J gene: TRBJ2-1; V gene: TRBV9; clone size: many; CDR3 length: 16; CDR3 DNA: TGTGCCAGCAGCGGAGTCCTAGCGGGAGGGCACAATGAGCAGTTCTTC; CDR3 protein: CASSGVLAGGHNEQFF
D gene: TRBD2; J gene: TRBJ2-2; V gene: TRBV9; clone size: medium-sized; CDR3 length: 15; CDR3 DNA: TGTGCCAGCAGCGTTTCGGGGGGGTTCACCGGGGAGCTGTTTTTT; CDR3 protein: CASSVSGGFTGELFF
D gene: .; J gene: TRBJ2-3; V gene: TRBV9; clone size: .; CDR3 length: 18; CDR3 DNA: TGTGCCAGCAGCGTGTCTTCACTAGGCGGGAAGGTCCCAGATACGCAGTATTTT; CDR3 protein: CASSVSSLGGKVPDTQYF
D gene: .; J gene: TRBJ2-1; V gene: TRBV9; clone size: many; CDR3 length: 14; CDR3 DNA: TGTGCCAGCAGCCCTAGTATATCGCACAATGAGCAGTTCTTC; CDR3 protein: CASSPSISHNEQFF
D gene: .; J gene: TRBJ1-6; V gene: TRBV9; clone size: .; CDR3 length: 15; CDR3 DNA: TGTGCCAGCAGCGCCGGGGACACCGCAAGTTCACCCCTCCACTTT; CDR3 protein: CASSAGDTASSPLHF
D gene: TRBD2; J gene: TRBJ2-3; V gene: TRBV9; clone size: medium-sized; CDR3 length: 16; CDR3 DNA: TGTGCCAGCAGCGTAGGCGGGGGGTTATCGACAGATACGCAGTATTTT; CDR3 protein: CASSVGGGLSTDTQYF
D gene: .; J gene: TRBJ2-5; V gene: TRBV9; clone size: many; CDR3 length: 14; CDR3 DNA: TGTGCCAGCAGCCCCCGCGGGGGCTGGGAGACCCAGTACTTC; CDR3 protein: CASSPRGGWETQYF
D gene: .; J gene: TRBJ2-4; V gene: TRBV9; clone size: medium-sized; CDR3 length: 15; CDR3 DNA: TGTGCCAGCAGCGTAGGTTGGGGATTAAAAAACATTCAGTACTTC; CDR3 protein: CASSVGWGLKNIQYF
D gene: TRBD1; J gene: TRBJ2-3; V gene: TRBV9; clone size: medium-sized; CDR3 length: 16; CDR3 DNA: TGTGCCAGCAGCGCGTCCGGGACAGGGATAGCAGATACGCAGTATTTT; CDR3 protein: CASSASGTGIADTQYF
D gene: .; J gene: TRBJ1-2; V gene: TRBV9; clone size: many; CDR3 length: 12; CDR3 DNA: TGTGCCAGCAGCCCGGACCAGTATGGCTACACCTTC; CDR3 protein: CASSPDQYGYTF
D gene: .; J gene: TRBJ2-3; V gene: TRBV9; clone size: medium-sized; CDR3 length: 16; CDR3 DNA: TGTGCCAGCAGCGTAGCTCGTGGAGCCCAGGGAGATACGCAGTATTTT; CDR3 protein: CASSVARGAQGDTQYF
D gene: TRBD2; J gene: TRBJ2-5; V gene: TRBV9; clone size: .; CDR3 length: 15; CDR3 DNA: TGTGCCAGCAACCCCGGGCGGGAGAGGGTGGAGACCCAGTACTTC; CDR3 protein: CASNPGRERVETQYF
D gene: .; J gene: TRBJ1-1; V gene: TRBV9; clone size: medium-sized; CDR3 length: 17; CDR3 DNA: TGTGCCAGCAGCGCCGAGGGGCTAGCACAGCTGAACACTGAAGCTTTCTTT; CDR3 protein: CASSAEGLAQLNTEAFF
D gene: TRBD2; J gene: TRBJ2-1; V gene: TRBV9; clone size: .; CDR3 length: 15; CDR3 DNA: TGTGCCAGCAGTCTCAGCGGGAGCTCCTACAATGAGCAGTTCTTC; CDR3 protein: CASSLSGSSYNEQFF
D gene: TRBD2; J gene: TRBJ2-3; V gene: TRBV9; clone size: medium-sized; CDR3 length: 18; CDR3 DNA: TGTGCCAGCAGCCCCCTAGGACTAGCGGGAGCGATCACAGATACGCAGTATTTT; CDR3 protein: CASSPLGLAGAITDTQYF
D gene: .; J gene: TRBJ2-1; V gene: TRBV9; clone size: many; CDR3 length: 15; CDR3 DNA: TGTGCCAGCAGCTCCGGCCCAGGACGAACTAGTGAGCAGTTCTTC; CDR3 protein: CASSSGPGRTSEQFF
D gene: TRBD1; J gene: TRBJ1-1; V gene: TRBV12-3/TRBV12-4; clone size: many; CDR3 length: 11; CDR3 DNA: TGTGCCAGCAGTCAGGGGGGGGCGGCTTTCTTT; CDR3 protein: CASSQGGAAFF
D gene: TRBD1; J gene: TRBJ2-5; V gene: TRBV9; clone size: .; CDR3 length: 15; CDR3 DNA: TGTGCCAGCAGCTGGACAGGGGGGGTAGGAGAGACCCAGTACTTC; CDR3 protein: CASSWTGGVGETQYF
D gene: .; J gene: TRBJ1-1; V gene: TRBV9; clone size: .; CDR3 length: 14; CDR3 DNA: TGTGCCAGCAGCGTAGACAGGGCAGACACTGAAGCTTTCTTT; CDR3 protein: CASSVDRADTEAFF
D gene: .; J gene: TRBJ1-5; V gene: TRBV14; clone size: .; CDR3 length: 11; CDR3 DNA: TGTGCCAGCATGGGGGCTCAGCCCCAGCATTTT; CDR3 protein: CASMGAQPQHF
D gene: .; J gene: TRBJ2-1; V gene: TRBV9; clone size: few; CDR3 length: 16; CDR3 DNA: TGTGCCAGCAGCGTAGGAATCGGAGTCTCCTACAATGAGCAGTTCTTC; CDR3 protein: CASSVGIGVSYNEQFF
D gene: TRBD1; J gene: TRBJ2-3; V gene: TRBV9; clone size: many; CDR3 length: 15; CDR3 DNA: TGTGCCAGCAGCGACCCGGGACAGGGGACAGATACGCAGTATTTT; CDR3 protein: CASSDPGQGTDTQYF
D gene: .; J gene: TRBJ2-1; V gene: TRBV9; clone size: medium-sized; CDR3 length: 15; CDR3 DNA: TGTGCCAGCAGCGGGGGCGGATTAAACTACAATGAGCAGTTCTTC; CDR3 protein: CASSGGGLNYNEQFF
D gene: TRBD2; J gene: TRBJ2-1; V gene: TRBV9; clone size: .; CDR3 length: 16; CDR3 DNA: TGTGCCAGCAGCCCTCCGGTTCAGCGGGGTGGCAATGAGCAGTTCTTC; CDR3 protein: CASSPPVQRGGNEQFF
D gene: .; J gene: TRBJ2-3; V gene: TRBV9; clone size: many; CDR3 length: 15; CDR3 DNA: TGTGCCAGCAGCGTAGGGGCCAGCCAGACAGATACGCAGTATTTT; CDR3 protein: CASSVGASQTDTQYF
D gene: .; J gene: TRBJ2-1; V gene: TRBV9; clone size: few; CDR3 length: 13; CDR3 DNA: TGTGCCAGCAGCGTAGAACTAATCGATGAGCAGTTCTTC; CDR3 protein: CASSVELIDEQFF
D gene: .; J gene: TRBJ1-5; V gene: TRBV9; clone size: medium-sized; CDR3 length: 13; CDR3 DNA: TGTGCCAGCAGCGTAGACACCGGACAGCCCCAGCATTTT; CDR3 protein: CASSVDTGQPQHF
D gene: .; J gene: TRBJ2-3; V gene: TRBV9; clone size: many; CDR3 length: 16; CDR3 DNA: TGTGCCAGCAGCGTAGCTGGAACTAGTGTTTCAGATACGCAGTATTTT; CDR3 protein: CASSVAGTSVSDTQYF
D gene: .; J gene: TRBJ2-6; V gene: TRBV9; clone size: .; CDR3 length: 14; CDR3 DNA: TGTGCCAGCAGCCTCAACTCTGGGGCCAACGTCCTGACTTTC; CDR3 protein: CASSLNSGANVLTF
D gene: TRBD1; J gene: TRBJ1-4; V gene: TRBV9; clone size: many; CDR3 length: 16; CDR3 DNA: TGTGCCAGCAGCGGAGTTCGAACAGGGGGAAATGAAAAACTGTTTTTT; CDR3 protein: CASSGVRTGGNEKLFF
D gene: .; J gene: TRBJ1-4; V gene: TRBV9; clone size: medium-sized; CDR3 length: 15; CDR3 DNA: TGTGCCAGCAGCCCCTGGGGAGCGGCTAATGAAAAACTGTTTTTT; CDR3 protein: CASSPWGAANEKLFF
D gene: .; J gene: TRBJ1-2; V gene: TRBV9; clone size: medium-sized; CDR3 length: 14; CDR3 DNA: TGTGCCAGCAGCGTAGGCCGAGAATCTTATGGCTACACCTTC; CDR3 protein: CASSVGRESYGYTF
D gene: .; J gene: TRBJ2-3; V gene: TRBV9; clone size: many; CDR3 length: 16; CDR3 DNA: TGTGCCAGCAGCGCACAGGCTGGGACGGCGGCAGATACGCAGTATTTT; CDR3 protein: CASSAQAGTAADTQYF
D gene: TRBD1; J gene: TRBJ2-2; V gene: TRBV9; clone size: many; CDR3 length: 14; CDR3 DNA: TGTGCCAGCAGTGGACAGGGTTCGGCCGGGGAGCTGTTTTTT; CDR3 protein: CASSGQGSAGELFF
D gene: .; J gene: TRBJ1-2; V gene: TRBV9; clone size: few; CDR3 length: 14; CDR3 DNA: TGTGCCAGCAGGGACGACATGTCTTCGGGCGGCTACACCTTC; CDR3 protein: CASRDDMSSGGYTF
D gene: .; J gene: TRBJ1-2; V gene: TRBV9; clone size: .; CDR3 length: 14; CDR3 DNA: TGTGCCAGCAGCGCAGAACAAAGGAACTATGGCTACACCTTC; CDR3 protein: CASSAEQRNYGYTF
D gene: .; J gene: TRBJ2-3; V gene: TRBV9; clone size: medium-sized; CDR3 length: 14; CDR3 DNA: TGTGCCAGCACCCCGACAGTGACAACAGATACGCAGTATTTT; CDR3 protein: CASTPTVTTDTQYF
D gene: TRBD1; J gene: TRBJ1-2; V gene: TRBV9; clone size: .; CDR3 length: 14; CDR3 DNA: TGTGCCAGCAGCGTGGGGGACAGGATCCCTGGCTACACCTTC; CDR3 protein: CASSVGDRIPGYTF
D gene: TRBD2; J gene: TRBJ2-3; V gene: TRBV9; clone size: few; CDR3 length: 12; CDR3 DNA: TGTGCCAGCAGCCCACTAGCGGATACGCAGTATTTT; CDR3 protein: CASSPLADTQYF
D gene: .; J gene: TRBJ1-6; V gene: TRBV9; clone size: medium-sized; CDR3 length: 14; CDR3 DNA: TGTGCCAGCAGCTCGGCAGGGGATAATTCACCCCTCCACTTT; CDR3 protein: CASSSAGDNSPLHF
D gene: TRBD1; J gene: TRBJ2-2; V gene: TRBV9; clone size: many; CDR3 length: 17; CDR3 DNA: TGTGCCAGCAGCGTACCGGGACAGGGGGCCGACACCGGGGAGCTGTTTTTT; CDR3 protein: CASSVPGQGADTGELFF
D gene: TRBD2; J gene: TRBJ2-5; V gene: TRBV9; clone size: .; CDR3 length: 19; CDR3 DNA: TGTGCCAGCAGCCCATCTCCCGGGACTAGCGGGGGGCCGAGGGAGACCCAGTACTTC; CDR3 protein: CASSPSPGTSGGPRETQYF
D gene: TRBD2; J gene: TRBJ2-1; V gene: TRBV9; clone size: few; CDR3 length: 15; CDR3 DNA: TGTGCCAGCAGCGTAAGCGGGGGCTCTAACAATGAGCAGTTCTTC; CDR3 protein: CASSVSGGSNNEQFF
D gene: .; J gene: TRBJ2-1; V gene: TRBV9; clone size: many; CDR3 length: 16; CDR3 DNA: TGTGCCAGCAGCGTAGCTAGACATCTATCAGTAAATGAGCAGTTCTTC; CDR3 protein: CASSVARHLSVNEQFF
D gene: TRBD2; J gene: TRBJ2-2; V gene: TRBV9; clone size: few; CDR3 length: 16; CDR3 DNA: TGTGCCAGCAGCGCGTCGATAGCGGGCGCAACCGGGGAGCTGTTTTTT; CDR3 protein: CASSASIAGATGELFF
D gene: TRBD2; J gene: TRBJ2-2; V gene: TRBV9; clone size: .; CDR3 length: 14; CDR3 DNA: TGTGCCAGCAGCGTCGGGACTAGCGCCGGGGAGCTGTTTTTT; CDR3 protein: CASSVGTSAGELFF